Below, 7 T cell receptor beta chains from the same sample are listed, as sequenced in a study of spatial heterogeneity in lung cancer. Time point in this sample: blood at routine non-recurrence follow-up after resection. The sequenced material consisted of unsorted whole RNA from tumor, nontumor lung or frozen PBMC. In TCRdb, the 5' RACE reads were re-called with MiXCR into one record per CDR3 protein. The sample holds approximately 27,000 distinct CDR3 sequences, under 6.5% seen once. The sample was PBMCs, taken at follow-up. Every receptor here comes from a male donor with early-stage non-small cell lung cancer.

This clonotype was counted at least ten times. The rearrangement uses TRBV7-2 and TRBJ1-2; D remains ambiguous. Germline CDR1 is SGHTA and CDR2 is FQGNSA. V was shortened by 3 bases and J by 4 bases, with 6 bases between the two germline ends. This CDR3 spans 12 amino acids. This CDR3 reads CASSFGSYGYTF. CDR3 nucleotide sequence: TGTGCCAGCAGCTTCGGGAGCTATGGCTACACCTTC.

This clonotype was counted many times. This chain connects TRBV6-1 to TRBJ2-3; D not certain. V was clipped by 3 bases and J by 4 bases, with 14 bases between them. Germline V gene lookup returns CDR1 MNHNS and CDR2 SASEGT. This CDR3 contains 15 residues. CDR3: CASSDPNPGADTQYF. In DNA, the CDR3 is TGTGCCAGCAGTGACCCTAACCCGGGCGCAGATACGCAGTATTTT.

This clonotype was found many times. The V and J genes are TRBV5-1 and TRBJ2-7; D is undetermined. The CDR3 consists of 13 residues. The germline V gene encodes CDR1 SGHRS and CDR2 YFSETQ. Deletions cut 2 bases from V and 6 bases from J, with 12 bases between. CDR3 in amino acids: CASSFNKEGEQYF. In DNA, the CDR3 is TGCGCCAGCAGCTTTAACAAGGAAGGCGAGCAGTACTTC.

This clonotype was counted many times. The rearrangement uses TRBV6-2 or TRBV6-3 and TRBJ1-1; D remains unclear. Germline CDR1 MNHEY, CDR2 SVGEGT. Trimming stripped 0 bases from V and 0 bases from J, with 14 bases between. This CDR3 contains 17 residues. The CDR3: CASSYSRRLSMNTEAFF. CDR3 nucleotides: TGTGCCAGCAGTTACTCGAGGCGGCTTTCCATGAACACTGAAGCTTTCTTT.

The table lists this clonotype with a few counts. The chain carries TRBV15 and TRBJ2-4; TRBD1 or TRBD2 may be the D gene (5 bases each). This CDR3 contains 18 residues. Trimming removed 2 bases at V and 3 bases at J, with 20 bases between. Germline CDR1 reads LNHNV; CDR2 reads YYDKDF (reference sequence). The CDR3 reads CATSRTGTSPLGKNIQYF. CDR3 DNA sequence: TGTGCCACCAGCAGAACCGGGACCTCCCCATTAGGCAAAAACATTCAGTACTTC.

This clonotype came up many times. The gene calls are TRBV7-2 and TRBJ2-3; 7 bases align to TRBD1. The germline gives CDR1 SGHTA, CDR2 FQGNSA. V trimming: 9 bases; J trimming: 1 base; junction bases outside the gene matches: 7. The CDR3 is 14 amino acids. The CDR3 loop reads CARSTGAGTDTQYF. The DNA for the CDR3 is TGTGCCAGATCCACAGGGGCTGGCACAGATACGCAGTATTTT.

This clonotype was recorded at least ten times. The chain is built from TRBV18 and TRBJ1-6; a possible D gene is TRBD1 (5 bases). Germline assignment: CDR1 KGHSH and CDR2 LQKENI. This CDR3 comprises 17 residues. The ends were cut back, 3 bases at V and 5 bases at J, with 17 bases in the middle. CDR3 loop: CASSPTAARGNNSPLHF. CDR3 sequence (DNA): TGTGCCAGCTCACCTACGGCCGCCCGGGGGAATAATTCACCCCTCCACTTT.